The 23 T cell receptor beta chains presented below share a single source sample, sequenced in a study of T cells in Graves' hyperthyroidism and ophthalmopathy. TCR beta CDR3 regions were amplified from RNA. The TCR CDR3 first-round RT-PCR relied on the HTBI primer set. Via MiXCR, TCRdb re-called the multiplex PCR reads, giving one row per CDR3 protein. The top ten clones hold less than 9% of a sample with 600,000 to 700,000 distinct CDR3 sequences, roughly 45% of them seen once. The sequenced sample consisted of peripheral blood or thyroid tissue (not recorded which). These receptors were taken from an adult man with Graves' disease, either hyperthyroidism or ophthalmopathy (not recorded which).

The chain uses TRBV24-1 and TRBJ1-5, with D unresolved. Germline lookup yields CDR1 KGHDR and CDR2 SFDVKD. V gave up 4 bases and J gave up 4 bases, with 7 bases separating them. The CDR3 runs to 13 residues. The CDR3 spells CATSDSGNQPQHF. The CDR3 DNA is TGTGCCACCAGTGACTCGGGGAATCAGCCCCAGCATTTT.

The gene calls are TRBV7-2 and TRBJ2-7; D possibly matches TRBD1 or TRBD2 (7 bases each). The CDR3 covers 16 residues. Germline lookup yields CDR1 SGHTA and CDR2 FQGNSA. V lost 6 bases to trimming and J lost 6 bases, with 24 bases between them. CDR3 DNA: TGTGCCAGCAGAAACTACGGCGGCAGGGGGGAGGGCGAGCAGTACTTC. Protein: CASRNYGGRGEGEQYF.

This chain connects TRBV10-3 to TRBJ2-5, with D possibly being TRBD1 (5 bases). This CDR3 comprises 14 residues. Germline V gene lookup returns CDR1 ENHRY and CDR2 SYGVKD. Trimming left V 6 bases short and J 3 bases short, with 14 bases between. CDR3 loop: CAISFQGTKETQYF. CDR3 nucleotides: TGTGCCATCAGCTTCCAGGGAACCAAAGAGACCCAGTACTTC.

This clonotype was detected many times. V and J are TRBV2 and TRBJ2-7; TRBD2 agrees at 12 bases. Trimming cost V 5 bases and J 5 bases; bases outside gene matches: 13. Germline V gene sequence: CDR1 SNHLY, CDR2 FYNNEI. This CDR3 is built from 17 residues. CDR3 protein: CASSSYLSRLAGDEQYF. In DNA form, the CDR3 reads TGTGCCAGCAGTTCCTACCTAAGCCGACTAGCGGGGGACGAGCAGTACTTC.

This clonotype was detected only a few times. The chain is built from TRBV24-1 and TRBJ1-2; D possibly corresponds to TRBD1 (6 bases). Trimming took off 3 bases at V and 1 base at J, with 14 bases between the two ends. Germline CDR1 KGHDR, CDR2 SFDVKD. This CDR3 has 16 amino acids. CDR3 region: CATSDAGDRINYGYTF. In nucleotides, the CDR3 is TGTGCCACCAGTGATGCCGGCGACAGGATTAACTATGGCTACACCTTC.

The chain uses TRBV20-1 and TRBJ2-5, with 13 bases matching TRBD2. The CDR3 is made up of 19 amino acids. Trimming took 0 bases from V and 5 from J; bases not matched to a gene: 15. The germline V gene encodes CDR1 DFQATT and CDR2 SNEGSKA (reference sequence). The CDR3 is CSARDTGGLAGVYAETQYF. The DNA for the CDR3 is TGCAGTGCTAGAGATACCGGCGGACTAGCGGGAGTATACGCGGAGACCCAGTACTTC.

V gene TRBV12-5 combines with J gene TRBJ1-1; no definite D call. Trimming left V 6 bases short and J 1 base short, with 12 bases between. CDR3 length: 14 residues. Per the germline V gene, CDR1 is LGHNT and CDR2 is FRNRAP. This CDR3 reads CASGYDGPNTEAFF. CDR3 bases: TGTGCTAGTGGATACGACGGACCGAACACTGAAGCTTTCTTT.

This clonotype was seen only a few times. The chain links TRBV19 to TRBJ1-1; D is ambiguous. Germline V CDR1 and CDR2: LNHDA, SQIVND (reference sequence). Trimming shortened V by 4 bases and J by 2 bases, and 14 bases separated the two germline ends. CDR3 size: 15 residues. CDR3 sequence reads: CASSSIEGVNTEAFF. The CDR3 DNA reads TGTGCCAGTAGTAGTATAGAGGGCGTCAACACTGAAGCTTTCTTT.

This clonotype came up many times. V and J are TRBV2 and TRBJ1-4, with 8 bases that match TRBD1. Per the germline V gene, CDR1 is SNHLY and CDR2 is FYNNEI. V lost 1 base and J lost 8; bases outside the gene matches: 9. The CDR3 length is 16 residues. The DNA for the CDR3 is TGTGCCAGCAGTGAAGACCAGGGGGCGAGATGGGAAAAACTGTTTTTT. This encodes CASSEDQGARWEKLFF.

Written as DNA, the CDR3 is TGTGCCAGCAGCGCAATACAGGGATATCAGCCCCAGCATTTT. This codes for CASSAIQGYQPQHF. V and J are TRBV7-8 and TRBJ1-5; D possibly corresponds to TRBD1 (6 bases). CDR1 SGHVS and CDR2 FQNEAQ come from the germline V gene. V was clipped by 5 bases and J by 5 bases, with 13 bases between them. The CDR3 is 14 amino acids.

This clonotype was detected a few times. The chain is built from TRBV20-1 and TRBJ2-5; D may be TRBD2 (6 bases). The CDR3 is made up of 15 amino acids. V dropped 3 bases and J dropped 0 bases, with 14 bases sitting between them. From germline, CDR1 is DFQATT and CDR2 SNEGSKA (reference sequence). The CDR3 nucleotides are TGCAGTGCTAGTCCATCTAGCGAGAACCAAGAGACCCAGTACTTC. Encoded protein: CSASPSSENQETQYF.

This clonotype occurred a few times. The chain links TRBV5-1 to TRBJ2-7, with TRBD1 as a possible D gene (6 bases). Looked up from germline, CDR1 is SGHRS and CDR2 is YFSETQ. Trimming pared 4 bases from V and 5 bases from J, leaving 16 bases between. This CDR3 has 14 amino acids. CDR3 sequence reads: CASSKGQPKDEQYF. The CDR3 coding sequence is TGCGCCAGCAGCAAAGGACAGCCCAAGGACGAGCAGTACTTC.

The chain has TRBV15 and TRBJ2-5, with D maybe TRBD2 (5 bases). The CDR3 covers 13 residues. Trimming removed 4 bases from V and 4 bases from J, with 10 bases in between. Germline CDR1 is LNHNV and CDR2 is YYDKDF (reference sequence). CDR3 in amino acids: CATSKVAGETQYF. The CDR3 nucleotides read TGTGCCACCAGCAAGGTCGCGGGAGAGACCCAGTACTTC. Based on the CDR3 plus reference TRBV15 and TRBJ2-5, the full variable domain is DAMVIQNPRYQVTQFGKPVTLSCSQTLNHNVMYWYQQKSSQAPKLLFHYYDKDFNNEADTPDNFQSRRPNTSFCFLDIRSPGLGDTAMYLCATSKVAGETQYFGPGTRLLVL.

The V and J genes are TRBV7-6 and TRBJ2-5, with D possibly matching TRBD1 (6 bases). The CDR3 covers 15 residues. Per germline, CDR1 SGHVS and CDR2 FNYEAQ. V was cut by 1 base and J by 6 bases, with 15 bases left in between. Written as DNA, the CDR3 is TGTGCCAGCAGCTTAGAGGGGCAGGGGTCGAAGACCCAGTACTTC. It yields the protein CASSLEGQGSKTQYF. Full variable domain (outside the CDR3, taken from reference TRBV7-6 and TRBJ2-5): GAGVSQSPRYKVTKRGQDVALRCDPISGHVSLYWYRQALGQGPEFLTYFNYEAQQDKSGLPNDRFSAERPEGSISTLTIQRTEQRDSAMYRCASSLEGQGSKTQYFGPGTRLLVL.

This clonotype showed up many times. The rearrangement uses TRBV9 and TRBJ1-2, with unresolved D. CDR3 length: 12 amino acids. Germline values: CDR1 SGDLS, CDR2 YYNGEE. V was pared by 4 bases and J by 2 bases, with 6 bases between. CDR3 nucleotide sequence: TGTGCCAGCAGCCAAATAAACTATGGCTACACCTTC. Its protein is CASSQINYGYTF. The full variable domain, its missing parts supplied by reference TRBV9 and TRBJ1-2, is DSGVTQTPKHLITATGQRVTLRCSPRSGDLSVYWYQQSLDQGLQFLIQYYNGEERAKGNILERFSAQQFPDLHSELNLSSLELGDSALYFCASSQINYGYTFGSGTRLTVV.

The rearrangement joins TRBV29-1 to TRBJ2-5; D uncertain. CDR3 length equals 11 residues. Germline values: CDR1 SQVTM, CDR2 ANQGSEA. V lost 7 bases, J lost 7 bases, and 13 bases lay in between. In DNA, the CDR3 is TGCAGCGGAGGTGGGTTGGCGACCCAGTACTTC. Encoded protein: CSGGGLATQYF.

This clonotype was seen more than once but under ten times. The chain employs TRBV20-1 and TRBJ1-5; D might be TRBD1 (6 bases). The CDR3 contains 13 residues. Germline values: CDR1 DFQATT, CDR2 SNEGSKA (reference sequence). Between the trimmed V and J ends, which lost 6 bases and 11 bases, there was a span of 20 bases. The CDR3 region has the DNA TGCAGTGCCGAGGGACACCAAAGGTCAGCCCAGCATTTT. Translation: CSAEGHQRSAQHF.

This clonotype has more than one count but fewer than ten. The chain joins TRBV5-1 to TRBJ1-1; a weak D match, TRBD1 (5 bases). The germline V gene encodes CDR1 SGHRS and CDR2 YFSETQ. CDR3 size: 13 residues. Trimming shortened V by 4 bases and J by 4 bases, and 11 bases separated the two germline ends. The CDR3 is CASSATRGTEAFF. The DNA for the CDR3 is TGCGCCAGCAGCGCAACAAGGGGCACTGAAGCTTTCTTT.

This clonotype has ten or more counts. Here the CDR3 DNA reads TGTGCCAGCAGTGCCATTACAGGGGGCGGCACTGAAGCTTTCTTT. Amino acids: CASSAITGGGTEAFF. The chain carries TRBV25-1 and TRBJ1-1, with 9 bases lining up with TRBD1. Germline CDR1 reads MGHDK; CDR2 reads SYGVNS. The CDR3 consists of 15 residues. J gave up 4 bases and V 4 bases, and 7 bases lay outside the gene matches.

In this sample, this clonotype turned up many times. This rearrangement joins TRBV12-3 or TRBV12-4 to TRBJ1-1; D unresolved. The CDR3 totals 13 residues. V was trimmed by 11 bases and J by 1 base, leaving 14 bases between them. DNA for the CDR3: TGTGCCGCAGCCGCCAACCCGAACACTGAAGCTTTCTTT. This sequence encodes CAAAANPNTEAFF.

With respect to this clonotype: This may arise from a read error, as a much more abundant clone is one base away. V is TRBV5-1 and J is TRBJ1-5, with no clear D. CDR3 length: 13 residues. Looked up from germline, CDR1 is SGHRS and CDR2 is YFSETQ. CDR3 loop: CARSLGLAQPQHF. The CDR3 coding sequence is TGTGCCCGCAGCTTAGGCCTGGCTCAGCCCCAGCATTTT.

This clonotype was recorded a few times. The chain joins TRBV20-1 to TRBJ2-7; D perhaps matches TRBD1 (5 bases). The V gene's germline CDR1 is DFQATT and CDR2 SNEGSKA (reference sequence). The CDR3 totals 15 residues. The V gene lost 1 base and the J gene lost 0 bases, with 13 bases spanning the gap. DNA for the CDR3: TGCAGTGCTAGAGTACTGGACACCCCCTCCTACGAGCAGTACTTC. It codes for CSARVLDTPSYEQYF.

This clonotype was picked up many times. This chain links TRBV25-1 with TRBJ1-1; D unresolved. The ends were cut back, 3 bases at V and 0 bases at J, with 5 bases in the middle. CDR3 length: 13 residues. CDR1 is MGHDK and CDR2 is SYGVNS in the germline V gene. The CDR3 DNA sequence: TGTGCCAGCAGTGACACAATGAACACTGAAGCTTTCTTT. This sequence encodes CASSDTMNTEAFF.